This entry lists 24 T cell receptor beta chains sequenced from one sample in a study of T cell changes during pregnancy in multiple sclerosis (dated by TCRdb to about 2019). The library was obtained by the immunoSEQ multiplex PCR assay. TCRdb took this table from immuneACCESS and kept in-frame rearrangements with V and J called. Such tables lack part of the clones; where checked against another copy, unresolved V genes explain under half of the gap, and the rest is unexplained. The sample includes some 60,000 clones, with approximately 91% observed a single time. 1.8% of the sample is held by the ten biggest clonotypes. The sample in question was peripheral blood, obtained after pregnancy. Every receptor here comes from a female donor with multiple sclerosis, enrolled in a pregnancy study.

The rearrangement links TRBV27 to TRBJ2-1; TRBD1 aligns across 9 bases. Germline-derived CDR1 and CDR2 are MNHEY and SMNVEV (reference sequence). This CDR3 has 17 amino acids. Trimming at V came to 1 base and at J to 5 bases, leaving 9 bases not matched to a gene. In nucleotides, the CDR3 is TGTGCCAGCAGTTTATGGGTTGGGACAGGGCTCAACAATGAGCAGTTCTTC. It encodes CASSLWVGTGLNNEQFF.

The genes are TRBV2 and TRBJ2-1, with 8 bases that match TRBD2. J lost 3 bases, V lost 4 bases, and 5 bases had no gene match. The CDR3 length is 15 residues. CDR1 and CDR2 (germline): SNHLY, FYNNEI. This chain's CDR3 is CASSGGRGDYNEQFF. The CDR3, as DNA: TGTGCCAGCAGTGGGGGGCGGGGGGACTACAATGAGCAGTTCTTC. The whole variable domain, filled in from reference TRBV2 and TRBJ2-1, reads EPEVTQTPSHQVTQMGQEVILRCVPISNHLYFYWYRQILGQKVEFLVSFYNNEISEKSEIFDDQFSVERPDGSNFTLKIRSTKLEDSAMYFCASSGGRGDYNEQFFGPGTRLTVL.

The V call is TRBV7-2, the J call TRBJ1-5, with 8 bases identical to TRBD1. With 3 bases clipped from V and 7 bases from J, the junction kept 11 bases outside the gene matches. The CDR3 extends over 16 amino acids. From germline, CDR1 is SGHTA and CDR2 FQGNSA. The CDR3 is CASSLRSGQGGQPQHF. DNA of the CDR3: TGTGCCAGCAGCTTGAGGTCCGGACAGGGCGGACAGCCCCAGCATTTT.

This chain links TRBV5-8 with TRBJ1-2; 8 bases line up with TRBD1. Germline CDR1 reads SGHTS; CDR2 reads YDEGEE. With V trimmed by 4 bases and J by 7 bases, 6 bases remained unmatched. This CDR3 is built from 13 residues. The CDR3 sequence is CASSRTGQPGYTF. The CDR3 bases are TGTGCCAGCAGCCGGACAGGGCAACCTGGCTACACCTTC.

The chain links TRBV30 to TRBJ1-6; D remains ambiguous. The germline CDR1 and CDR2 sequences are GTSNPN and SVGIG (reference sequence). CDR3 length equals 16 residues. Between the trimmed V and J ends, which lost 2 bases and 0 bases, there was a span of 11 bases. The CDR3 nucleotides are TGTGCCTGGAGTCGGGGTGTCAGCTCCTATAATTCACCCCTCCACTTT. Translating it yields CAWSRGVSSYNSPLHF.

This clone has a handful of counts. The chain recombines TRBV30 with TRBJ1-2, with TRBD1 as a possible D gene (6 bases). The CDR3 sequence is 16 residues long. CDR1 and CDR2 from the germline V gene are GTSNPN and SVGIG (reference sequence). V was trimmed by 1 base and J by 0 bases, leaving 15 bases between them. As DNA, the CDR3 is TGTGCCTGGAGTGGTTGGGGGACAAACCCTAACTATGGCTACACCTTC. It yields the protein CAWSGWGTNPNYGYTF. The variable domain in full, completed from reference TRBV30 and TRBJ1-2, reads SQTIHQWPATLVQPVGSPLSLECTVEGTSNPNLYWYRQAAGRGLQLLFYSVGIGQISSEVPQNLSASRPQDRQFILSSKKLLLSDSGFYLCAWSGWGTNPNYGYTFGSGTRLTVV.

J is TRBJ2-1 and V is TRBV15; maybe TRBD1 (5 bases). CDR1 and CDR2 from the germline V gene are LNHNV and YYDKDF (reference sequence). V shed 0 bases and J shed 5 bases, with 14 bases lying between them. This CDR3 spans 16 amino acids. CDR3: CATSRDREGPNNEQFF. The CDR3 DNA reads TGTGCCACCAGCAGAGACAGGGAAGGCCCCAACAATGAGCAGTTCTTC.

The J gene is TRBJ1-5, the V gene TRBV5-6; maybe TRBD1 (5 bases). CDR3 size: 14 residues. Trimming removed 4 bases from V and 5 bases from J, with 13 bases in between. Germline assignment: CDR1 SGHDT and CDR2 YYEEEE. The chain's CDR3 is CASSAGTEDQPQHF. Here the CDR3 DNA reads TGTGCCAGCAGCGCCGGGACTGAGGATCAGCCCCAGCATTTT.

This chain's CDR3 is CASSHTHSTGLDEQYF. The CDR3 DNA reads as TGTGCCAGCAGCCACACCCATTCGACAGGGCTTGACGAGCAGTACTTC. The genes are TRBV4-2 and TRBJ2-7; 7 positions agree with TRBD1. Germline-derived CDR1 and CDR2 are LGHNA and YNFKEQ. V was clipped by 3 bases and J by 5 bases; unmatched bases: 13. The CDR3 is made up of 16 amino acids.

CDR3 sequence: CASSSVLGSSYGYTF. The CDR3 nucleotides read TGCGCCAGCAGCTCCGTTCTAGGTAGTTCCTATGGCTACACCTTC. V usage is TRBV5-1 and J usage is TRBJ1-2; D gene unclear. This CDR3 has 15 residues. Germline lookup yields CDR1 SGHRS and CDR2 YFSETQ. Trimming left V 3 bases short and J 4 bases short, with 16 bases between.

CDR3 sequence reads: CASSQSTGEGRNQPQHF. The CDR3 DNA reads TGCGCCAGCAGTCAATCTACGGGTGAAGGTCGCAATCAGCCCCAGCATTTT. V and J are TRBV23-1 and TRBJ1-5; D gene uncertain. TRBV23-1 is sorted into the ORF group, with uncertain function. CDR3 size: 17 residues. V shed 0 bases and J shed 2 bases, with 14 bases lying between them.

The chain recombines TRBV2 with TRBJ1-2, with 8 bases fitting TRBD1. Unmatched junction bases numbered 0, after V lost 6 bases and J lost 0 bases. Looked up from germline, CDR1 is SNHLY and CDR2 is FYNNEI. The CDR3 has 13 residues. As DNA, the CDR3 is TGTGCCAGCAGACAGGGGGCTAACTATGGCTACACCTTC. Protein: CASRQGANYGYTF.

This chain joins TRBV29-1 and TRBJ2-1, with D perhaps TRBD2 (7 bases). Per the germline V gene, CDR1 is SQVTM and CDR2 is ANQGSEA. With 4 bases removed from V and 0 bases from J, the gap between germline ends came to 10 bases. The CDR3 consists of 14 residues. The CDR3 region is CSVAGGGSYNEQFF. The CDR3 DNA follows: TGCAGCGTTGCGGGGGGCGGCTCCTACAATGAGCAGTTCTTC.

The chain's CDR3 is CASSLWTSGGNEQFF. CDR3 bases: TGCGCCAGCAGCTTATGGACTAGCGGGGGGAATGAGCAGTTCTTC. The chain combines TRBV5-1 with TRBJ2-1, with 14 bases aligning to TRBD2. The J segment lost 7 bases and the V segment lost 2 bases, leaving 2 bases of the junction unmatched. CDR1 and CDR2 (germline): SGHRS, YFSETQ. The CDR3 consists of 15 residues.

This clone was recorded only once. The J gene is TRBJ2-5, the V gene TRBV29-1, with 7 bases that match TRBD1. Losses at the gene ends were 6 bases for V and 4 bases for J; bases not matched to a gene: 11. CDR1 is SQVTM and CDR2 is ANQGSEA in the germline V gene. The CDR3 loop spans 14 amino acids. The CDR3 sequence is CSVGRQGVGETQYF. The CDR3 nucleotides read TGCAGCGTCGGTCGGCAGGGGGTGGGAGAGACCCAGTACTTC.

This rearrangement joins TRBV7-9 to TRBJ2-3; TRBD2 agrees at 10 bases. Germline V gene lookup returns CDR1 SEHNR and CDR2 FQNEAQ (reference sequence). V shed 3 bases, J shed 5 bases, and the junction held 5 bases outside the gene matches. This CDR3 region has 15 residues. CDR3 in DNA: TGTGCCAGCAGCTTTTTAGCGGGGGGAATAGATACGCAGTATTTT. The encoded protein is CASSFLAGGIDTQYF.

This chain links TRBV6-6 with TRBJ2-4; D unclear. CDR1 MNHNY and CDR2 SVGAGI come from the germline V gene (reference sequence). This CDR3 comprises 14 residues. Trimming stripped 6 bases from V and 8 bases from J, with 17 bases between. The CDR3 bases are TGTGCCAGCAGCATATCACAAATGGAGTACATTCAGTACTTC. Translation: CASSISQMEYIQYF.

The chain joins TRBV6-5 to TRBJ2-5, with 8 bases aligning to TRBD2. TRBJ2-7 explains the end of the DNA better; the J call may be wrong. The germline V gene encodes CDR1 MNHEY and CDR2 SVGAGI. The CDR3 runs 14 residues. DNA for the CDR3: TGTGCCAGCAGTTATCTCGGGGGGGGCAACGAGCAGTACTTC. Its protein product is CASSYLGGGNEQYF.

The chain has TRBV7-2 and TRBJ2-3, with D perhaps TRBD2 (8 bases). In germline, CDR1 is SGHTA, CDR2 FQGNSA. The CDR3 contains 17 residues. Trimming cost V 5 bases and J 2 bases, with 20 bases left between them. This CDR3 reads CASSHLGQRGYTDTQYF. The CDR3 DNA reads TGTGCCAGCAGCCACCTGGGACAGCGGGGGTACACAGATACGCAGTATTTT.

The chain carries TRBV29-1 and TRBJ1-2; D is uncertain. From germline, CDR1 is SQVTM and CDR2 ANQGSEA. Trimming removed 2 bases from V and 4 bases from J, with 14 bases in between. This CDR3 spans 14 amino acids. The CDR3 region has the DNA TGCAGCGTTGAACCTCCCTCAGGTAGCTATGGCTACACCTTC. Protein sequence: CSVEPPSGSYGYTF.

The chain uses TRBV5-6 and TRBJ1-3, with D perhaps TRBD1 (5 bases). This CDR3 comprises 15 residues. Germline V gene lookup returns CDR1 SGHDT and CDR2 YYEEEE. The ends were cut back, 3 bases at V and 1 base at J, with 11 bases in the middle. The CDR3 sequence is CASSWDWQSGNTIYF. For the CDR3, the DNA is TGTGCCAGCAGCTGGGACTGGCAATCTGGAAACACCATATATTTT.

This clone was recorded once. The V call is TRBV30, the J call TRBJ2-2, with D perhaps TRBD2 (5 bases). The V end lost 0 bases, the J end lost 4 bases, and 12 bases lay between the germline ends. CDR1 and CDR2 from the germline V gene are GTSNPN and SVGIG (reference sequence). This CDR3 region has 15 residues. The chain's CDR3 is CAWSVNSGLTGELFF. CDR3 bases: TGTGCCTGGAGTGTAAACAGCGGACTCACCGGGGAGCTGTTTTTT.

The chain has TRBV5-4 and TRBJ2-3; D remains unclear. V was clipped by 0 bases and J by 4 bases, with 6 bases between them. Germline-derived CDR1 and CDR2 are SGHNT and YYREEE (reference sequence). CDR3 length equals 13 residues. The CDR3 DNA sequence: TGTGCCAGCAGCTTGGTGTCGGCAGATACGCAGTATTTT. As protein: CASSLVSADTQYF. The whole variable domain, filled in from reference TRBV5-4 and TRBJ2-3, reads ETGVTQSPTHLIKTRGQQVTLRCSSQSGHNTVSWYQQALGQGPQFIFQYYREEENGRGNFPPRFSGLQFPNYSSELNVNALELDDSALYLCASSLVSADTQYFGPGTRLTVL.

CDR3 sequence: CASSQGLGESYEQYF. The CDR3 region has the DNA TGCGCCAGCAGCCAGGGACTAGGGGAGTCCTACGAGCAGTACTTC. This sequence joins TRBV4-3 and TRBJ2-7; 8 bases line up with TRBD2. V lost 3 bases and J lost 1; bases outside the gene matches: 5. The CDR3 runs to 15 residues. The V gene's germline CDR1 is LGHNA and CDR2 YSLEER.